These 10 T cell receptor beta chains were all obtained from the same sample, sequenced in a study of T cell clusters in autoimmune cytopenias. One tube held mixed TRB-A and TRB-B primer pools for touch-down PCR. TCRdb re-called the multiplex PCR reads and catalogs CDR3 proteins one per entry, DNA excluded. This sample's clone table lists thousands of distinct CDR3 sequences. Each sample's input was about 270 ng genomic DNA, some 38,000 genome equivalents. Sequenced material: peripheral blood. The receptor set was obtained from a human donor with an autoimmune cytopenia or autoimmune hepatitis (not recorded which).

The chain carries TRBV5-6 and TRBJ1-2; TCRdb's D call of TRBD1 is untestable without DNA. The CDR3 contains 16 residues. Per the germline V gene, CDR1 is SGHDT and CDR2 is YYEEEE. The CDR3 reads CASTPLGTGSSYGYTF.

Frequency places this clonotype as medium-sized. The rearrangement links TRBV30 to TRBJ1-2; TCRdb selects TRBD1, and the lack of DNA leaves this call unchecked. The CDR3 has 15 amino acids. Germline V CDR1 and CDR2: GTSNPN, SVGIG (reference sequence). CDR3 protein: CAWSSLTGGVGGYTF.

CDR3 in amino acids: CASSRLAGQETQYF. The V call is TRBV5-1, the J call TRBJ2-5; TCRdb's assignment of TRBD2 cannot be checked, as there is no DNA. Germline CDR1 and CDR2: SGHRS and YFSETQ. The CDR3 loop spans 14 amino acids.

According to its frequency, this clonotype is medium-sized. The CDR3 reads CASRSGPTDTQYF. V usage is TRBV27 and J usage is TRBJ2-3. Germline CDR1 reads MNHEY; CDR2 reads SMNVEV (reference sequence). CDR3 length: 13 amino acids.

This clonotype is medium-sized (0.01 to 0.1%) by frequency. V and J are TRBV15 and TRBJ1-4; without DNA, the TCRdb call of TRBD1 cannot be checked. The CDR3 totals 14 residues. Germline assignment: CDR1 LNHNV and CDR2 YYDKDF (reference sequence). The CDR3 spells CATSRVTGNEKLFF.

This clonotype registers medium-sized (0.01 to 0.1%) by frequency. The chain joins TRBV5-6 to TRBJ2-3. Germline CDR1 reads SGHDT; CDR2 reads YYEEEE. This CDR3 is 15 amino acids long. The CDR3 loop reads CASSLGRVSTDTQYF.

V is TRBV18 and J is TRBJ1-1. The CDR3 is 13 amino acids. The germline V gene has CDR1 KGHSH and CDR2 LQKENI. The CDR3 loop reads CASSPAVNTEAFF.

In terms of frequency, this clonotype is medium-sized. CDR3 residues: CASSKRGGQGRGGYTF. The chain employs TRBV6-5 and TRBJ1-2; TCRdb lists TRBD1, though no DNA is available to test this call. The CDR3 totals 16 residues. Germline V gene sequence: CDR1 MNHEY, CDR2 SVGAGI.

The rearrangement joins TRBV19 to TRBJ1-2; TCRdb indicates TRBD1, and absent DNA this call remains unverified. CDR1 and CDR2 from the germline V gene are LNHDA and SQIVND (reference sequence). The CDR3 covers 16 residues. The CDR3 sequence: CASSISRSPLFYGYTF. Looking up the rest from reference TRBV19 and TRBJ1-2 gives the full variable domain: DGGITQSPKYLFRKEGQNVTLSCEQNLNHDAMYWYRQDPGQGLRLIYYSQIVNDFQKGDIAEGYSVSREKKESFPLTVTSAQKNPTAFYLCASSISRSPLFYGYTFGSGTRLTVV.

The chain recombines TRBV12-3 or TRBV12-4 with TRBJ1-1; TCRdb gives TRBD1 as the D gene, but with no DNA this cannot be confirmed. This CDR3 region has 14 residues. CDR3 protein: CASSGTVMNTEAFF.